Below are 15 T cell receptor beta chains sequenced from a single sample in a study of blood T cell repertoires in COVID-19. Data came from immunoSEQ multiplex PCR; TCRdb stores just in-frame clones and leaves some out. There are about 60,000 clones in the sample; roughly 80% occur only once, and about 16% lies in the top ten. The sample consisted of peripheral blood. These receptor sequences come from a man between 60 and 75 years old with COVID-19, enrolled during active disease.

This rearrangement joins TRBV7-3 to TRBJ2-3; 7 bases line up with TRBD2. Germline CDR1 is SGHTA and CDR2 is FQGTGA. V trimming: 5 bases; J trimming: 3 bases; junction bases outside the gene matches: 8. The CDR3 runs 15 residues. CDR3 sequence reads: CASSPTLALTDTQYF. The CDR3 nucleotides are TGTGCCAGCAGCCCGACACTAGCGTTGACAGATACGCAGTATTTT.

This chain connects TRBV24-1 to TRBJ2-2; D ambiguous. The CDR3 runs to 12 residues. Deletions cut 7 bases from V and 6 bases from J, with 8 bases between. Germline V gene data show CDR1 as KGHDR and CDR2 as SFDVKD. The CDR3 region has the DNA TGTGCCACCAGCCGAACGGCCGGGGAGCTGTTTTTT. Residues: CATSRTAGELFF.

V gene TRBV6-4 combines with J gene TRBJ2-3, with 8 bases lining up with TRBD2. The V gene's germline CDR1 is MRHNA and CDR2 SNTAGT. CDR3 length: 15 amino acids. The V and J ends lost 2 bases and 5 bases, in that order; junction bases with no gene match: 6. The CDR3 sequence is CASSDTGTRGDTQYF. CDR3 nucleotide sequence: TGTGCCAGCAGTGACACCGGGACTAGAGGAGATACGCAGTATTTT.

This clone was counted once. The chain carries TRBV5-6 and TRBJ2-7, with 9 nucleotides matching TRBD1. J was trimmed by 2 bases and V by 1 base; bases with no gene match: 4. This CDR3 has 15 amino acids. Germline loops: CDR1 SGHDT, CDR2 YYEEEE. The CDR3 coding sequence is TGTGCCAGCAGCTTGCATGGGACAGGGCCCTACGAGCAGTACTTC. This gives the protein CASSLHGTGPYEQYF.

The V gene is TRBV11-2, the J gene TRBJ2-1, with TRBD2 identical over 7 bases. The CDR3 length is 14 residues. CDR1 SGHAT and CDR2 FQNNGV come from the germline V gene. J lost 5 bases, V lost 3 bases, and 4 bases had no gene match. The chain's CDR3 is CASSLSSGNNEQFF. For the CDR3, the DNA is TGTGCCAGCAGCTTGTCTAGCGGTAACAATGAGCAGTTCTTC.

The chain joins TRBV19 to TRBJ2-3, with D possibly matching TRBD1 (5 bases). V dropped 5 bases and J dropped 1 base, with 16 bases sitting between them. The V gene's germline CDR1 is LNHDA and CDR2 SQIVND (reference sequence). The CDR3 spans 16 residues. The CDR3 protein is CASSGAAWAGTDTQYF. The CDR3 DNA follows: TGTGCCAGTAGTGGGGCCGCGTGGGCCGGCACAGATACGCAGTATTTT.

The rearrangement joins TRBV28 to TRBJ2-7; TRBD1 agrees at 7 bases. Germline loops: CDR1 MDHEN, CDR2 SYDVKM. Germline trimming cut 6 bases from V and 1 base from J; bases unmatched to any gene: 6. This CDR3 contains 14 residues. In DNA, the CDR3 is TGTGCCAGCAGCCCAGGGGGTGAATCCTACGAGCAGTACTTC. Its translation: CASSPGGESYEQYF.

This clone was picked up a small number of times. The chain combines TRBV29-1 with TRBJ1-1; D not certain. V was shortened by 7 bases and J by 1 base, with 4 bases between the two germline ends. Germline V gene sequence: CDR1 SQVTM, CDR2 ANQGSEA. The length of the CDR3 is 10 residues. CDR3 amino acids: CSAQNTEAFF. The DNA of the CDR3 is TGCAGCGCCCAGAACACTGAAGCTTTCTTT.

On this clone itself: Other DNA sequences within the sample encode an identical CDR3. This rearrangement joins TRBV7-2 to TRBJ1-5, with D perhaps matching TRBD1 (6 bases). The germline V gene encodes CDR1 SGHTA and CDR2 FQGNSA. V was clipped by 0 bases and J by 3 bases, with 9 bases between them. The CDR3 is 15 residues long. CDR3 nucleotide sequence: TGTGCCAGCAGCTTAGCGCAGGGGAACAATCAGCCCCAGCATTTT. This codes for CASSLAQGNNQPQHF.

The chain links TRBV5-1 to TRBJ2-5, with TRBD1 matching 8 bases. The CDR3 is 14 amino acids. V trimming: 4 bases; J trimming: 5 bases; junction bases outside the gene matches: 7. Looked up from germline, CDR1 is SGHRS and CDR2 is YFSETQ. The CDR3 DNA is TGCGCCAGCAGCATCAGGGGGCGCGAGGAGACCCAGTACTTC. Protein: CASSIRGREETQYF.

This sequence joins TRBV18 and TRBJ1-2, with TRBD1 matching 8 bases. V was clipped by 1 base and J by 3 bases; unmatched bases: 16. This CDR3 contains 19 residues. Germline V gene data show CDR1 as KGHSH and CDR2 as LQKENI. The CDR3 spells CASSPRAGGAESIDYGYTF. The CDR3 nucleotides read TGTGCCAGCTCACCACGTGCAGGGGGCGCAGAATCTATTGACTATGGCTACACCTTC.

The gene calls are TRBV7-9 and TRBJ1-2; a weak D match, TRBD1 (6 bases). Deletions cut 1 base from V and 3 bases from J, with 9 bases between. Germline CDR1 and CDR2: SEHNR and FQNEAQ (reference sequence). This CDR3 has 14 residues. The CDR3 here is CASSLGGQYYGYTF. The CDR3 nucleotides read TGTGCCAGCAGCTTAGGGGGGCAATACTATGGCTACACCTTC.

V and J are TRBV5-1 and TRBJ1-3; weak D call: TRBD1 (6 bases). The germline CDR1 and CDR2 sequences are SGHRS and YFSETQ. V lost 1 base, J lost 4 bases, and 12 bases lay in between. The CDR3 is 15 amino acids. CDR3 in amino acids: CASSLPGASGNTIYF. DNA of the CDR3: TGCGCCAGCAGCTTGCCAGGGGCCTCCGGAAACACCATATATTTT.

This clone was detected a few times. The chain combines TRBV6-4 with TRBJ2-3; TRBD2 matches at 12 bases. V gave up 5 bases and J gave up 0 bases; unmatched junction bases: 9. Germline CDR1 reads MRHNA; CDR2 reads SNTAGT. The CDR3 sequence is 18 residues long. The chain's CDR3 is CASSPETSGGPSTDTQYF. The CDR3 DNA sequence: TGTGCCAGCAGTCCAGAGACTAGCGGGGGCCCAAGCACAGATACGCAGTATTTT.

The chain links TRBV9 to TRBJ2-3; 7 bases align to TRBD2. This CDR3 is 19 amino acids long. V was pared by 0 bases and J by 0 bases, with 13 bases of the junction left unmatched. In germline, CDR1 is SGDLS, CDR2 YYNGEE. DNA of the CDR3: TGTGCCAGCAGCGTAGCTACGCCGCCAGCGGGGTTTAGCACAGATACGCAGTATTTT. Translating it yields CASSVATPPAGFSTDTQYF.